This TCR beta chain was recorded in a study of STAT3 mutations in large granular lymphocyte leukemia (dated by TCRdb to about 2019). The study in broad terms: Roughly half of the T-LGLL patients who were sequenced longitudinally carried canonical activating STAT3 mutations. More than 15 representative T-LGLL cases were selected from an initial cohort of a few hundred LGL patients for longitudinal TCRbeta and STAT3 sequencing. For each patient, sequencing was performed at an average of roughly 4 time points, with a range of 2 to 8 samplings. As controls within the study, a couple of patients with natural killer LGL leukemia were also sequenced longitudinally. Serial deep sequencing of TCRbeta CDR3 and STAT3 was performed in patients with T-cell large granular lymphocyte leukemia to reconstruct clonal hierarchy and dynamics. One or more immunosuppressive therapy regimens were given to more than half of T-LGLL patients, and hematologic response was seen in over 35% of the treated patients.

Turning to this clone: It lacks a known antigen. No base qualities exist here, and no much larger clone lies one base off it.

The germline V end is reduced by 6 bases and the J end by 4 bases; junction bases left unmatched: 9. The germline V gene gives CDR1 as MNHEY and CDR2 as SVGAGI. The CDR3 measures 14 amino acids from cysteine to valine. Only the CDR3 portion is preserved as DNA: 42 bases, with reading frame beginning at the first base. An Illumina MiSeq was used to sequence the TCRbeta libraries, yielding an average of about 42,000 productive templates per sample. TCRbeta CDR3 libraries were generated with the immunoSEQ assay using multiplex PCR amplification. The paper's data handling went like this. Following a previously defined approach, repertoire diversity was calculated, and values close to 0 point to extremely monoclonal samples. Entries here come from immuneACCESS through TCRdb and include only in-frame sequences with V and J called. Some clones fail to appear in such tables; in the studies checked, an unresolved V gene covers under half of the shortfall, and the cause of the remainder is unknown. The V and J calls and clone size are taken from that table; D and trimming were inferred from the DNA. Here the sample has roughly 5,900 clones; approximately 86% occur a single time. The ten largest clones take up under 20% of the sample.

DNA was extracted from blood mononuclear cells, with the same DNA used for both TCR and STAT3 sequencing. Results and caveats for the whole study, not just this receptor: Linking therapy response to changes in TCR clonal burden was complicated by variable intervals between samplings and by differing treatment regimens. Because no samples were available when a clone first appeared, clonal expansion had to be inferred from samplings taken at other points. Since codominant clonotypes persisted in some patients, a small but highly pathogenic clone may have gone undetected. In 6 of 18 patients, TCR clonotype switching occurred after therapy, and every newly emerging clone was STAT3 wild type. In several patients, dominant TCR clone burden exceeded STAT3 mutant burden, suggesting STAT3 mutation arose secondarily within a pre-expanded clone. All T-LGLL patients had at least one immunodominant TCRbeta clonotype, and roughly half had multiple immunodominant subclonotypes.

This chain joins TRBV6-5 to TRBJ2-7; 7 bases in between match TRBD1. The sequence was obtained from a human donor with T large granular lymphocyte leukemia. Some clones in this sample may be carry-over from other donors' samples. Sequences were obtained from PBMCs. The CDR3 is CASSPGTDDYEQYV. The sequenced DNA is TGTGCCAGCAGCCCCGGGACAGATGATTACGAGCAGTACGTC.